This T cell receptor (beta chain) was identified during a study of T cell responses to AZD1222 COVID-19 vaccine. Notes on the study in general: Seropositive status at baseline applied to only five or six AZD1222 recipients. With two AZD1222 doses given, Spike-specific TCR breadth and depth both rose. All repertoire sampling was performed exclusively after the peak T cell response.

Per the germline V gene, CDR1 is LGHDT and CDR2 is YNNKEL (reference sequence). The CDR3 consists of 12 residues. The V end was cut by 1 base, the J end by 11 bases, with 9 bases between. Remarks on this clone: As yet, its antigen is unknown.

Clones were sequenced by immunoSEQ multiplex PCR, and TCRdb holds only the in-frame ones, with some missing. This sample has about 150,000 clones, with approximately 90% found just once. This TCR was recovered from an adult in good health. V gene TRBV3-1 (or the pseudogene TRBV3-2) combines with J gene TRBJ1-5; no definite D call. Material: peripheral blood, obtained on day 0 of AZD1222 vaccination. CDR3 DNA sequence: TGTGCCAGCAGCCAAGGTCTGGCGACCCAGCATTTT. Amino acid sequence: CASSQGLATQHF.